Below are 31 T cell receptor beta chains sequenced from a single sample in a study of T cell clones after liver transplantation. Data came from immunoSEQ multiplex PCR; TCRdb stores just in-frame clones and leaves some out. The repertoire holds roughly 56,000 clones, with approximately 71% as singletons. Sequences were derived from CD4+ T cells from blood, sampled approximately 54 months after liver transplant. All receptors come from a human patient who received a liver transplant. The T cells may partly be graft donor cells.

The chain employs TRBV12-5 and TRBJ2-7; no clear D. CDR1 is LGHNT, CDR2 FRNRAP, per germline. The CDR3 has 13 residues. Between the trimmed V and J ends, which lost 6 bases and 0 bases, there was a span of 9 bases. CDR3 nucleotides: TGTGCTAGTGGACTCCGGTTCTCCTACGAGCAGTACTTC. This gives the protein CASGLRFSYEQYF.

The CDR3 here is CASSVEYGTVYGYTF. The CDR3 coding sequence is TGTGCCAGCAGCGTAGAGTACGGGACGGTCTATGGCTACACCTTC. V and J are TRBV9 and TRBJ1-2; a weak D match, TRBD1 (5 bases). The CDR3 is made up of 15 amino acids. Per the germline V gene, CDR1 is SGDLS and CDR2 is YYNGEE. The V end lost 0 bases, the J end lost 4 bases, and 13 bases lay between the germline ends.

This clone came up once. This sequence joins TRBV28 and TRBJ1-1, with TRBD1 matching over 7 bases. Germline trimming cut 10 bases from V and 1 base from J; bases unmatched to any gene: 3. The CDR3 contains 12 residues. Germline-derived CDR1 and CDR2 are MDHEN and SYDVKM. CDR3 nucleotides: TGTGCCACGGGGACAGCGAACACTGAAGCTTTCTTT. Protein product: CATGTANTEAFF.

This chain connects TRBV5-1 to TRBJ2-1; D may correspond to TRBD1 or TRBD2 (6 bases each). The germline V gene has CDR1 SGHRS and CDR2 YFSETQ. V dropped 3 bases and J dropped 3 bases, with 10 bases sitting between them. The CDR3 consists of 14 residues. The CDR3 DNA reads TGCGCCAGCAGCTGGGGGGACAACTACAATGAGCAGTTCTTC. This codes for CASSWGDNYNEQFF.

The J gene is TRBJ1-1, the V gene TRBV2; the match to TRBD1 covers 10 bases. Germline V gene data show CDR1 as SNHLY and CDR2 as FYNNEI. CDR3 length: 13 amino acids. V was pared by 9 bases and J by 6 bases, with 7 bases of the junction left unmatched. CDR3 bases: TGTGCCAGTTCACAGGGGACAGGGGCTGAAGCTTTCTTT. It translates to CASSQGTGAEAFF.

This clone was found once. The chain uses TRBV2 and TRBJ1-1; D is unresolved. There are 13 residues in the CDR3. The V and J ends lost 7 bases and 1 base respectively, with 10 bases between them. Germline V gene data show CDR1 as SNHLY and CDR2 as FYNNEI. DNA of the CDR3: TGTGCCAGCAATCAACAGCCGAACACTGAAGCTTTCTTT. The encoded protein is CASNQQPNTEAFF.

The V call is TRBV30, the J call TRBJ1-1, with D perhaps TRBD1 (5 bases). CDR1 and CDR2 (germline): GTSNPN, SVGIG (reference sequence). This CDR3 has 14 amino acids. Trimming took 5 bases from V and 1 from J, leaving 14 bases between them. CDR3 sequence: CAWGLGGPNTEAFF. The CDR3 nucleotides are TGTGCCTGGGGACTCGGGGGTCCGAACACTGAAGCTTTCTTT. Supplemented by reference TRBV30 and TRBJ1-1, the full variable domain reads SQTIHQWPATLVQPVGSPLSLECTVEGTSNPNLYWYRQAAGRGLQLLFYSVGIGQISSEVPQNLSASRPQDRQFILSSKKLLLSDSGFYLCAWGLGGPNTEAFFGQGTRLTVV.

The chain joins TRBV28 to TRBJ1-5; a possible D gene is TRBD1 (5 bases). V lost 10 bases to trimming and J lost 4 bases, with 11 bases between them. The CDR3 covers 12 residues. Per the germline V gene, CDR1 is MDHEN and CDR2 is SYDVKM. The DNA of the CDR3 is TGTGCCACCATGACAGAAAATCAGCCCCAGCATTTT. It is translated as CATMTENQPQHF. The entire variable domain, with the rest obtained from reference TRBV28 and TRBJ1-5, is as follows: DVKVTQSSRYLVKRTGEKVFLECVQDMDHENMFWYRQDPGLGLRLIYFSYDVKMKEKGDIPEGYSVSREKKERFSLILESASTNQTSMYLCATMTENQPQHFGDGTRLSIL.

The rearrangement links TRBV6-5 to TRBJ1-5; TRBD1 aligns across 8 bases. The CDR3 contains 14 residues. Germline loops: CDR1 MNHEY, CDR2 SVGAGI. V was clipped by 8 bases and J by 6 bases; unmatched bases: 9. This CDR3 reads CASRDPRGPQPQHF. CDR3 nucleotides: TGTGCCAGCCGAGACCCCAGGGGGCCTCAGCCCCAGCATTTT.

This chain links TRBV11-3 with TRBJ2-1; D perhaps matches TRBD1 (6 bases). V was trimmed by 1 base and J by 8 bases, leaving 15 bases between them. The CDR3 runs to 15 residues. Germline V gene data show CDR1 as SGHNT and CDR2 as YENEEA. CDR3 region: CASSLGTGSRDEQFF. The DNA of the CDR3 is TGTGCCAGCAGCTTAGGTACAGGGAGTCGGGATGAGCAGTTCTTC.

This chain uses TRBV2 with TRBJ2-5, with TRBD2 matching over 7 bases. This CDR3 has 13 residues. V shed 3 bases and J 4 bases; nucleotides not matched to a gene: 2. From germline, CDR1 is SNHLY and CDR2 FYNNEI. CDR3: CASSDGLGETQYF. The CDR3 nucleotides are TGTGCCAGCAGTGACGGACTAGGAGAGACCCAGTACTTC.

The rearrangement uses TRBV14 and TRBJ1-1; TRBD1 might be the D (6 bases). V lost 4 bases to trimming and J lost 3 bases, with 18 bases between them. This CDR3 comprises 16 residues. The germline CDR1 and CDR2 sequences are SGHDN and FVKESK. CDR3: CASSPSWWAGDTEAFF. The DNA of the CDR3 is TGTGCCAGCAGCCCTTCGTGGTGGGCAGGGGACACTGAAGCTTTCTTT. Drawing the rest from reference TRBV14 and TRBJ1-1, the complete variable domain is EAGVTQFPSHSVIEKGQTVTLRCDPISGHDNLYWYRRVMGKEIKFLLHFVKESKQDESGMPNNRFLAERTGGTYSTLKVQPAELEDSGVYFCASSPSWWAGDTEAFFGQGTRLTVV.

The V and J genes are TRBV6-1 and TRBJ2-2, with TRBD1 identical over 7 bases. V gave up 4 bases and J gave up 0 bases; unmatched junction bases: 2. Germline V CDR1 and CDR2: MNHNS, SASEGT. The CDR3 loop spans 15 amino acids. The chain's CDR3 is CASSAGTANTGELFF. As DNA, the CDR3 is TGTGCCAGCAGTGCCGGGACAGCGAACACCGGGGAGCTGTTTTTT.

CDR3 coding DNA: TGTGCCAGCTCACTAGGACTAGCGGCTAATGAGCAGTTCTTC. Translating gives CASSLGLAANEQFF. The genes are TRBV18 and TRBJ2-1; TRBD2 agrees at 10 bases. V lost 4 bases and J lost 7; bases outside the gene matches: 4. The CDR3 covers 14 residues. Germline CDR1 reads KGHSH; CDR2 reads LQKENI.

This clone was seen once. The chain recombines TRBV11-3 with TRBJ2-2; D is perhaps TRBD1 (5 bases). This CDR3 is built from 16 residues. Trimming removed 4 bases from V and 5 bases from J, with 17 bases in between. Per germline, CDR1 SGHNT and CDR2 YENEEA. CDR3: CASSSQGSWGTGELFF. In DNA form, the CDR3 reads TGTGCCAGCAGCTCCCAGGGCTCGTGGGGTACCGGGGAGCTGTTTTTT.

V usage is TRBV20-1 and J usage is TRBJ2-1, with TRBD2 identical over 8 bases. J gave up 10 bases and V 7 bases, and 6 bases lay outside the gene matches. The CDR3 totals 11 residues. Germline loops: CDR1 DFQATT, CDR2 SNEGSKA (reference sequence). DNA of the CDR3: TGCAGTGGGATTAAGCGGGGGGAGCAGTTCTTC. Its protein is CSGIKRGEQFF.

The chain combines TRBV5-2 with TRBJ2-1; the D call in the table, TRBD2, was not verified against the DNA. TRBV5-2 is a known pseudogene. The CDR3 runs to 15 residues. The CDR3: CASSDKRGGFNEQFF. The CDR3 nucleotides are TGTGCCAGCAGCGACAAGCGGGGGGGCTTCAATGAGCAGTTCTTC.

The chain carries TRBV4-2 and TRBJ2-2, with TRBD2 matching over 10 bases. This CDR3 comprises 19 residues. Germline assignment: CDR1 LGHNA and CDR2 YNFKEQ. The ends lost 0 bases at V and 2 bases at J; junction bases unmatched: 9. CDR3 DNA: TGTGCCAGCAGCCAAGACTCGCCGAGCGGGGGGGGAAACACCGGGGAGCTGTTTTTT. It is translated as CASSQDSPSGGGNTGELFF.

V and J are TRBV28 and TRBJ2-1; 15 bases match TRBD2. V lost 4 bases and J lost 6; bases outside the gene matches: 1. Germline CDR1 reads MDHEN; CDR2 reads SYDVKM. This CDR3 has 15 residues. As DNA, the CDR3 is TGTGCCAGCAGTTGGACTAGCGGGGGGGCCAATGAGCAGTTCTTC. The encoded protein is CASSWTSGGANEQFF. The full variable domain, with the rest looked up from reference TRBV28 and TRBJ2-1, is DVKVTQSSRYLVKRTGEKVFLECVQDMDHENMFWYRQDPGLGLRLIYFSYDVKMKEKGDIPEGYSVSREKKERFSLILESASTNQTSMYLCASSWTSGGANEQFFGPGTRLTVL.

The chain carries TRBV2 and TRBJ1-5; D remains ambiguous. V was cut by 6 bases and J by 3 bases, with 12 bases left in between. CDR1 and CDR2 from the germline V gene are SNHLY and FYNNEI. The CDR3 totals 14 residues. CDR3 bases: TGTGCCAGCAGCAGTGGGTACTCCAATCAGCCCCAGCATTTT. This translates into CASSSGYSNQPQHF.

This sequence joins TRBV10-3 and TRBJ1-5; tentative D call: TRBD1 (5 bases). CDR1 is ENHRY and CDR2 is SYGVKD in the germline V gene. V was pared by 7 bases and J by 4 bases, with 11 bases between. CDR3 length: 13 residues. In DNA, the CDR3 is TGTGCCATCACCTTAGACAGAAATCAGCCCCAGCATTTT. Translation gives CAITLDRNQPQHF.

The rearrangement links TRBV11-2 to TRBJ2-7, with D perhaps matching TRBD2 (5 bases). The germline gives CDR1 SGHAT, CDR2 FQNNGV. V lost 6 bases to trimming and J lost 7 bases, with 13 bases between them. CDR3 length equals 12 residues. The CDR3 DNA is TGTGCCAGCAGTGTCGGGCCGGGAGAGCAGTACTTC. This codes for CASSVGPGEQYF.

There are a few counts of this clone. The V and J genes are TRBV6-5 and TRBJ1-6, with 7 bases matching TRBD1. This CDR3 comprises 15 residues. Germline lookup yields CDR1 MNHEY and CDR2 SVGAGI. V was clipped by 2 bases and J by 8 bases; unmatched bases: 6. The CDR3 is CASSYTTGIDSPLHF. The CDR3 nucleotides read TGTGCCAGCAGTTACACGACAGGGATCGATTCACCCCTCCACTTT.

This clone was found a few times. V usage is TRBV6-1 and J usage is TRBJ2-7; 12 bases match TRBD2. This CDR3 comprises 15 residues. Germline CDR1 is MNHNS and CDR2 is SASEGT. Losses at the gene ends were 2 bases for V and 2 bases for J; bases not matched to a gene: 1. DNA of the CDR3: TGTGCCAGCAGTGAACTAGCGGGGGGGCCCTACGAGCAGTACTTC. Amino acid sequence: CASSELAGGPYEQYF.

The rearrangement links TRBV7-3 to TRBJ1-2; D remains unclear. The CDR3 loop spans 13 amino acids. Trimming stripped 8 bases from V and 7 bases from J, with 17 bases between. Germline CDR1 reads SGHTA; CDR2 reads FQGTGA. The CDR3 reads CASSRGGSTGYTF. The CDR3 nucleotides are TGTGCCAGCTCCCGCGGCGGGTCCACTGGCTACACCTTC.

This clone was seen once. CDR3 bases: TGTGCCAGCAGCTGGGCGGCTAGCGGGGGGGCGAATGAGCAGTTCTTC. It codes for CASSWAASGGANEQFF. The chain carries TRBV5-4 and TRBJ2-1; 12 nucleotides agree with TRBD2. J gave up 7 bases and V 3 bases, and 8 bases lay outside the gene matches. The length of the CDR3 is 16 residues. Germline V CDR1 and CDR2: SGHNT, YYREEE (reference sequence).

The J gene is TRBJ1-2, the V gene TRBV4-2; D call uncertain. V was cut by 2 bases and J by 13 bases, with 17 bases left in between. The germline V gene has CDR1 LGHNA and CDR2 YNFKEQ. The CDR3 is made up of 13 amino acids. For the CDR3, the DNA is TGTGCCAGCAGCCAAACAGCCGGACGGCACTTCACCTTC. This translates into CASSQTAGRHFTF.

There are a few counts of this clone. The chain carries TRBV6-1 and TRBJ1-5; the match to TRBD1 covers 7 bases. Germline assignment: CDR1 MNHNS and CDR2 SASEGT. The V segment lost 4 bases and the J segment 3 bases; nucleotides outside the gene matches: 3. The CDR3 runs 14 residues. The CDR3 DNA sequence: TGTGCCAGCAGTGCGGGACAGTTCAATCAGCCCCAGCATTTT. Translation: CASSAGQFNQPQHF.

This chain links TRBV19 with TRBJ1-1; D ambiguous. The CDR3 is 13 residues long. Deletions cut 0 bases from V and 2 bases from J, with 4 bases between. Germline CDR1 is LNHDA and CDR2 is SQIVND (reference sequence). The CDR3 protein is CASSIDRNTEAFF. DNA of the CDR3: TGTGCCAGTAGTATAGATCGAAACACTGAAGCTTTCTTT. Based on the CDR3 plus reference TRBV19 and TRBJ1-1, the full variable domain is DGGITQSPKYLFRKEGQNVTLSCEQNLNHDAMYWYRQDPGQGLRLIYYSQIVNDFQKGDIAEGYSVSREKKESFPLTVTSAQKNPTAFYLCASSIDRNTEAFFGQGTRLTVV.

This chain links TRBV10-2 with TRBJ1-6; D remains unclear. The CDR3 length is 15 residues. Germline V CDR1 and CDR2: WSHSY, SAAADI. The ends were cut back, 3 bases at V and 9 bases at J, with 15 bases in the middle. CDR3 protein: CASSDGPVWSSPLHF. The CDR3 nucleotides are TGCGCCAGCAGTGATGGTCCAGTCTGGAGTTCACCCCTCCACTTT.

This chain connects TRBV11-1 to TRBJ2-5, with a weak D call TRBD1 (5 bases). Germline-derived CDR1 and CDR2 are SGHAT and FQDESV (reference sequence). The CDR3 contains 13 residues. Trimming took off 4 bases at V and 5 bases at J, with 11 bases between the two ends. CDR3 sequence: CASSSQGWETQYF. The CDR3 region has the DNA TGTGCCAGCAGCTCGCAGGGATGGGAGACCCAGTACTTC.